The rows below give T cell receptor beta chains drawn from one sample of a study of cytomegalovirus exposure and HLA in healthy donors. TCRdb's copy holds only in-frame clones and misses some; the assay was immunoSEQ multiplex PCR. The sample yields around 81,000 clones, about 60% seen once. The sequencing sample was made of PBMCs. The receptors derive from a man aged 30 to 45 in good health and CMV-seropositive. Both conserved end residues are part of each CDR3. Each record gives: CDR3 protein, CDR3 DNA, V gene, clone size, D gene, J gene. A D gene is named only where the DNA matches it firmly. Size is stated for part of the rows, as once, few or many counts, or as a class when the clone is expanded.

CDR3aa: CASNLQGARNTGELFF
CDR3nt: TGTGCCAGTAATCTACAGGGGGCGAGGAACACCGGGGAGCTGTTTTTT
v_gene: TRBV19
abundance: -
d_gene: TRBD1
j_gene: TRBJ2-2

CDR3aa: CSVEDLRTGGCEQYF
CDR3nt: TGCAGCGTTGAAGATCTAAGGACAGGGGGCTGCGAGCAGTACTTC
v_gene: TRBV29-1
abundance: once
d_gene: TRBD1
j_gene: TRBJ2-7

CDR3aa: CASSVDGGGVGNTIYF
CDR3nt: TGTGCCAGCAGCGTCGATGGGGGAGGGGTTGGAAACACCATATATTTT
v_gene: TRBV9
abundance: few
d_gene: -
j_gene: TRBJ1-3

CDR3aa: CSVEPSSTDTQYF
CDR3nt: TGCAGCGTTGAACCCTCTAGCACAGATACGCAGTATTTT
v_gene: TRBV29-1
abundance: -
d_gene: -
j_gene: TRBJ2-3

CDR3aa: CASSLEGTGADTQYF
CDR3nt: TGCGCCAGCAGCTTGGAAGGGACAGGGGCAGATACGCAGTATTTT
v_gene: TRBV5-1
abundance: few
d_gene: TRBD1
j_gene: TRBJ2-3

CDR3aa: CASSLVGSVADTQYF
CDR3nt: TGTGCCAGCAGTTTGGTAGGGAGTGTGGCAGATACGCAGTATTTT
v_gene: TRBV28
abundance: -
d_gene: -
j_gene: TRBJ2-3

CDR3aa: CASSFAGAGANVLTF
CDR3nt: TGTGCCAGCAGCTTCGCGGGGGCTGGGGCCAACGTCCTGACTTTC
v_gene: TRBV7-6
abundance: few
d_gene: TRBD2
j_gene: TRBJ2-6

CDR3aa: CASSEGETQYF
CDR3nt: TGTGCCAGCTCAGAGGGCGAGACCCAGTACTTC
v_gene: TRBV18
abundance: -
d_gene: -
j_gene: TRBJ2-5

CDR3aa: CASSPGDSSYEQYF
CDR3nt: TGTGCCAGCAGTCCTGGGGACAGCTCCTACGAGCAGTACTTC
v_gene: TRBV6-6
abundance: -
d_gene: TRBD1
j_gene: TRBJ2-7

CDR3aa: CASSAGTSGRSSSYEQYF
CDR3nt: TGTGCCAGCAGCGCGGGAACTAGCGGGAGATCTAGCTCCTACGAGCAGTACTTC
v_gene: TRBV12-1
abundance: -
d_gene: -
j_gene: TRBJ2-7

CDR3aa: CAGRAGNQPQHF
CDR3nt: TGTGCCGGAAGGGCAGGGAATCAGCCCCAGCATTTT
v_gene: TRBV6-1
abundance: -
d_gene: -
j_gene: TRBJ1-5

CDR3aa: CASTESVSYEQYF
CDR3nt: TGCGCCAGCACTGAGTCGGTCTCCTACGAGCAGTACTTC
v_gene: TRBV5-1
abundance: -
d_gene: -
j_gene: TRBJ2-7

CDR3aa: CASSRRLAGATDTQYF
CDR3nt: TGTGCCAGCAGTCGCCGACTAGCGGGGGCCACAGATACGCAGTATTTT
v_gene: TRBV28
abundance: -
d_gene: TRBD2
j_gene: TRBJ2-3

CDR3aa: CASSSSGRQASEGLYEQYF
CDR3nt: TGTGCCAGCAGTTCTAGCGGTCGCCAGGCCTCAGAGGGGCTCTACGAGCAGTACTTC
v_gene: TRBV28
abundance: few
d_gene: TRBD2
j_gene: TRBJ2-7

CDR3aa: CASSKKGGLASRTDTQYF
CDR3nt: TGTGCCAGCAGCAAAAAAGGGGGACTAGCAAGTCGCACAGATACGCAGTATTTT
v_gene: TRBV21-1
abundance: -
d_gene: -
j_gene: TRBJ2-3

CDR3aa: CASSNRRQGGTGELFF
CDR3nt: TGTGCCAGCAGCAACAGACGACAGGGGGGGACCGGGGAGCTGTTTTTT
v_gene: TRBV7-3
abundance: -
d_gene: TRBD1
j_gene: TRBJ2-2

CDR3aa: CASSLGTSPGELFF
CDR3nt: TGTGCCAGCAGCTTAGGGACTAGCCCCGGGGAGCTGTTTTTT
v_gene: TRBV7-3
abundance: -
d_gene: TRBD2
j_gene: TRBJ2-2

CDR3aa: CAWSWQRDRGYSPLHF
CDR3nt: TGTGCCTGGAGTTGGCAACGGGACAGGGGATATTCACCCCTCCACTTT
v_gene: TRBV30
abundance: -
d_gene: TRBD1
j_gene: TRBJ1-6

CDR3aa: CASSLAGIPDTQYF
CDR3nt: TGTGCCAGCAGTTTGGCGGGAATCCCAGATACGCAGTATTTT
v_gene: TRBV28
abundance: -
d_gene: -
j_gene: TRBJ2-3

CDR3aa: CASSYRSLVGGGYTF
CDR3nt: TGTGCCAGCAGTTACCGCTCCCTAGTAGGAGGTGGCTACACCTTC
v_gene: TRBV6-5
abundance: once
d_gene: -
j_gene: TRBJ1-2

CDR3aa: CAISDATGGGYTF
CDR3nt: TGTGCCATCAGTGATGCCACGGGAGGAGGCTACACCTTC
v_gene: TRBV10-3
abundance: -
d_gene: -
j_gene: TRBJ1-2

CDR3aa: CSARTGSSYEQYF
CDR3nt: TGCAGCGCCCGGACAGGGTCCTCCTACGAGCAGTACTTC
v_gene: TRBV29-1
abundance: -
d_gene: TRBD1
j_gene: TRBJ2-7

CDR3aa: CASSTMGQLDSYEQYF
CDR3nt: TGTGCCAGCAGCACAATGGGACAACTCGACTCCTACGAGCAGTACTTC
v_gene: TRBV5-6
abundance: -
d_gene: -
j_gene: TRBJ2-7

CDR3aa: CASSPQTSYEQYF
CDR3nt: TGTGCCAGCAGCCCCCAAACAAGCTACGAGCAGTACTTC
v_gene: TRBV11-2
abundance: -
d_gene: -
j_gene: TRBJ2-7

CDR3aa: CASSIWDSGSDTQYF
CDR3nt: TGTGCCAGTAGTATATGGGACAGTGGCTCAGATACGCAGTATTTT
v_gene: TRBV19
abundance: once
d_gene: TRBD1
j_gene: TRBJ2-3

CDR3aa: CASSFGGPSNTDTQYF
CDR3nt: TGTGCCAGCAGCTTCGGAGGGCCCTCGAACACAGATACGCAGTATTTT
v_gene: TRBV7-3
abundance: once
d_gene: -
j_gene: TRBJ2-3

CDR3aa: CASSANRGQETQYF
CDR3nt: TGCGCCAGCAGCGCTAACAGGGGACAAGAGACCCAGTACTTC
v_gene: TRBV5-1
abundance: once
d_gene: TRBD1
j_gene: TRBJ2-5

CDR3aa: CASSSTGGTDTQYF
CDR3nt: TGTGCCAGCAGTTCGACAGGGGGCACAGATACGCAGTATTTT
v_gene: TRBV28
abundance: -
d_gene: TRBD1
j_gene: TRBJ2-3

CDR3aa: CASRNRDRASPTIGYTF
CDR3nt: TGTGCCAGCCGCAACCGGGACAGGGCCTCCCCTACCATCGGCTACACCTTC
v_gene: TRBV5-6
abundance: once
d_gene: TRBD1
j_gene: TRBJ1-2

CDR3aa: CATKVTQSYGYTF
CDR3nt: TGTGCCACCAAAGTCACACAGTCTTATGGCTACACCTTC
v_gene: TRBV19
abundance: -
d_gene: -
j_gene: TRBJ1-2

CDR3aa: CASSERMNTEAFF
CDR3nt: TGTGCCAGCAGCGAGAGGATGAACACTGAAGCTTTCTTT
v_gene: TRBV6-5
abundance: -
d_gene: -
j_gene: TRBJ1-1

CDR3aa: CASSFPGSHWDTIYF
CDR3nt: TGTGCCAGCAGTTTCCCCGGGTCGCATTGGGACACCATATATTTT
v_gene: TRBV27
abundance: once
d_gene: -
j_gene: TRBJ1-3

CDR3aa: CASSQDLATTPYNEQFF
CDR3nt: TGTGCCAGCAGCCAAGATCTGGCGACTACCCCCTACAATGAGCAGTTCTTC
v_gene: TRBV4-2
abundance: -
d_gene: -
j_gene: TRBJ2-1

CDR3aa: CASRASGTSGRGEQFF
CDR3nt: TGTGCCAGTAGAGCTAGTGGGACTAGCGGGAGAGGTGAGCAGTTCTTC
v_gene: TRBV19
abundance: -
d_gene: TRBD2
j_gene: TRBJ2-1

CDR3aa: CASSEGQGAYEQYF
CDR3nt: TGTGCCAGCAGTGAGGGACAGGGGGCCTACGAGCAGTACTTC
v_gene: TRBV6-1
abundance: few
d_gene: TRBD1
j_gene: TRBJ2-7